This record concerns one T cell receptor (beta chain) sequence. The antigen remains undetermined. This record belongs to a study of cytomegalovirus exposure and HLA in healthy donors. Whole-study context: Researchers found that roughly 81% of 350 to 500 genotyped donors fell within the Caucasian-associated ancestry cluster. Study-level results: Prior analysis indicated that the majority of TCR beta V segments exhibited productivity approximately 87% or approximately 30% of the time. Most TCR sequences proved rare, with some public TCRs found in many donors.

Both 60 Vbeta primers and 13 Jbeta primers went into the PCR. Profiling relied on immunoSEQ multiplex PCR, and the TCRdb table lists in-frame clones only, not all of them. The sample lists 95,000 to 150,000 clones, roughly 66% seen once, with approximately 4.8% in the top ten. Donors likely had unrecorded immune exposures despite being nominally healthy when sampled. The CDR3 totals 15 residues. V was pared by 6 bases and J by 6 bases, with 9 bases of the junction left unmatched. The germline V gene encodes CDR1 SGHTA and CDR2 FQGTGA. This clonotype was sampled from a man aged 60-69 years in good health and CMV-seropositive. The chain has TRBV7-3 and TRBJ2-3, with TRBD2 matching over 10 bases. The sample comprised PBMCs. CDR3 coding DNA: TGTGCCAGCAGTATTACTAGCGGGGAAATGGATACGCAGTATTTT. Translated, it gives CASSITSGEMDTQYF. Looking up the rest from reference TRBV7-3 and TRBJ2-3 gives the full variable domain: GAGVSQTPSNKVTEKGKYVELRCDPISGHTALYWYRQSLGQGPEFLIYFQGTGAADDSGLPNDRFFAVRPEGSVSTLKIQRTERGDSAVYLCASSITSGEMDTQYFGPGTRLTVL.